Below, one T cell receptor (beta chain) is given with its context. 13 Jbeta primers and 60 Vbeta primers were used for the PCR. The table came from immunoSEQ multiplex PCR; TCRdb's copy has only in-frame clones and leaves some out. The table shows some 180,000 clones, with over 80% occurring only once. This record comes from a study of cytomegalovirus exposure and HLA in healthy donors. Germline CDR1 and CDR2: SGHAT and FQNNGV. Trimming took 5 bases from V and 3 from J, leaving 14 bases between them. CDR3 length: 15 amino acids. The source material was PBMCs. The sequence derives from a male donor in good health and CMV-seronegative. The chain is built from TRBV11-2 and TRBJ2-4, with D possibly being TRBD2 (6 bases). The CDR3 nucleotides read TGTGCCAGCAGCCGAGGAGGGATAGTCAAAAACATTCAGTACTTC. It translates to CASSRGGIVKNIQYF.